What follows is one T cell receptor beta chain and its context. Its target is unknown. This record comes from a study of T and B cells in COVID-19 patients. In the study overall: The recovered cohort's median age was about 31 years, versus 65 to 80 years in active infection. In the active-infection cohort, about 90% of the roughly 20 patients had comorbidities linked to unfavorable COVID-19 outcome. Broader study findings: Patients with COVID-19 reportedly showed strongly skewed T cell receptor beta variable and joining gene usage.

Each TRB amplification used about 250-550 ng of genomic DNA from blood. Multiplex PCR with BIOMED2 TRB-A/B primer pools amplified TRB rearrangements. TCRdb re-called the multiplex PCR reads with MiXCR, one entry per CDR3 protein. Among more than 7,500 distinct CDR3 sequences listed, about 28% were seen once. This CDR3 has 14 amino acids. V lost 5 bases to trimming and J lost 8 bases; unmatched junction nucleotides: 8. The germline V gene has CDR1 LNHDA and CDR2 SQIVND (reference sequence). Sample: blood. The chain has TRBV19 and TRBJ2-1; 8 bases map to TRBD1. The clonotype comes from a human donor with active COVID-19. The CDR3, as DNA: TGTGCCAGTAGTGGGGCAGGGGGCGCGTATGAGCAGTTCTTC. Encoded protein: CASSGAGGAYEQFF.